This T cell receptor (beta chain) was retrieved from a study of cytomegalovirus exposure and HLA in healthy donors. Overall study results and limits: TCR beta chains numbering more than 150 were designated cytomegalovirus-associated.

The V gene lost 0 bases and the J gene lost 2 bases, with 8 bases spanning the gap. CDR3 size: 15 residues. CDR1 MNHEY and CDR2 SVGAGI come from the germline V gene. Comments on this clone: Its target is not known.

From the roughly 120-subject validation cohort, which was separate from the approximately 700-subject first cohort, the donors were drawn. The protocol was immunoSEQ multiplex PCR, while the TCRdb copy is restricted to in-frame clones and leaves out a portion. This sample carries around 74,000 clones, around four fifths of them seen once, and the ten largest clones take under 3.5%. Sequenced sample: PBMCs. This clonotype originated in a man younger than 45 in good health and CMV-seronegative. This rearrangement joins TRBV6-5 to TRBJ1-3; D unclear. Here the CDR3 reads CASSYSNGAGNTIYF. The CDR3 DNA reads TGTGCCAGCAGTTACTCGAATGGAGCTGGAAACACCATATATTTT.